This T cell receptor (beta chain) emerged from a study of T cell responses to AZD1222 COVID-19 vaccine. General observations from the study: Spike-spanning, vaccine-associated CD4 TCRs were dominant at 160-218 and 743-854.

Concerning this clone: Its specificity is not known.

The V gene lost 6 bases and the J gene lost 4 bases, with 16 bases spanning the gap. There are 15 residues in the CDR3. The germline V gene encodes CDR1 MDHEN and CDR2 SYDVKM. Only in-frame clones appear in the TCRdb table, and some are missing; sequencing was by immunoSEQ multiplex PCR. The profile shows some 140,000 clones, around 93% of them singletons. The chain carries TRBV28 and TRBJ1-5, with D uncertain. The material was peripheral blood, obtained on day 0 of AZD1222 vaccination. This TCR was sampled from an adult in good health. In DNA form, the CDR3 reads TGTGCCAGCAGCCCTGCATTGGAAACAAATCAGCCCCAGCATTTT. Translation gives CASSPALETNQPQHF.